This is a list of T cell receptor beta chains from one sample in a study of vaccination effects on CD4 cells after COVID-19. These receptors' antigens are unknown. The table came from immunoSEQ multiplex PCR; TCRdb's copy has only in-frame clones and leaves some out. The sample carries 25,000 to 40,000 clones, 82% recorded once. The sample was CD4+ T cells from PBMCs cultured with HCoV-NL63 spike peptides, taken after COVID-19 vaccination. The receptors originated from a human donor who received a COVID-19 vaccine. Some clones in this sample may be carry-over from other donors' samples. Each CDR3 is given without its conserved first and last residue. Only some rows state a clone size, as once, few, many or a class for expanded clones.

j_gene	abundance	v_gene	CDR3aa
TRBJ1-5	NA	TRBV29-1	SVADSLNQPQH
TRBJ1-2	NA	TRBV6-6	ASSYSGSPNYGYT
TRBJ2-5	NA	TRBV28	ASSFLTGLAQETQY
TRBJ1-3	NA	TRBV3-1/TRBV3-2	ASSRTQWSPGNTIY
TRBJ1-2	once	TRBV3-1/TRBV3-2	ASSQDLGGYGYT
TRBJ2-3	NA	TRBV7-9	ASSLSDTQY
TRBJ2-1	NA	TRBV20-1	SASQSSYNEQF
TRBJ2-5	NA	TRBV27	ASSSPRTSGQETQY
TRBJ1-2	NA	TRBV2	ASTGQIYGYT
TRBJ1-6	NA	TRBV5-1	ASSTGQGSYNSPLH
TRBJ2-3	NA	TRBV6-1	ASSEEASYTDTQY
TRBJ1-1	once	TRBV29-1	SVGGVANTEAF
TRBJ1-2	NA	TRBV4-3	ASSQGIGGSFGYT
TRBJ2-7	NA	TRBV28	ASKVGDSEQY
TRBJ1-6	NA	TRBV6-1	ASSGRQLSSYNSPLH
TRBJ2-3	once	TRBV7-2	ASGTPPKDTQY
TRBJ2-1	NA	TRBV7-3	ASSSRPDLEQF
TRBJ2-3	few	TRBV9	ASSARAQGEDTQY
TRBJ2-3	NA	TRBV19	ASSTLGAGGADTQY
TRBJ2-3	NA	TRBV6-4	ASSPLRGATDTQY
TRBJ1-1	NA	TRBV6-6	ASSDSRGYTEAF
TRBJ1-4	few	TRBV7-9	ASSPTPRRSATNEKLF
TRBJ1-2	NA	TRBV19	ASSPHSAGQENYGYT
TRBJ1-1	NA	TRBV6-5	ASTAVVGSTAF
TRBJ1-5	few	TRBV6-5	ASSPRAKMNQPQH
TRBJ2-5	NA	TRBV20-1	SATKQETQY
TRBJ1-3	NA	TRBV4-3	ASSHGPTGSGNTIY
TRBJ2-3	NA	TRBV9	ASSVGSNDITDTQY
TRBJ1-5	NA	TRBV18	ASSPGRQGGQPQH
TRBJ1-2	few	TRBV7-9	ASSHESHRDPNGYT
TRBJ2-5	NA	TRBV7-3	ASSQSSGGGETQY
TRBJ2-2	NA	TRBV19	ASSPGQGWITGELF
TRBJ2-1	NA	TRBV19	ASSIRGGNFNEQF
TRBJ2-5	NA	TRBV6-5	ASRGTQGVWETQY
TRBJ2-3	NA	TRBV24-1	ATSDLVSTDTQY
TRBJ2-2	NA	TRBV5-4	ASSFRDRATGELF
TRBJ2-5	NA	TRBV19	ASSMEAIQETQY
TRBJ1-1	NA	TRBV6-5	ASSSNRVPEAF
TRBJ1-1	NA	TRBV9	ASSVDGYTEAF
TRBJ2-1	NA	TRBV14	ASSRTSGGPTEQF
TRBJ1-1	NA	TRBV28	ASIIGQGWGDTEAF
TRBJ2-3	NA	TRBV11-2	ASGSDPTDTQY
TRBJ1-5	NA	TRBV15	ATSRDTYQPQH
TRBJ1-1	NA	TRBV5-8	ASNTGLSTEAF
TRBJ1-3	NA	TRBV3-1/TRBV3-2	ASSLVAPRNTIY
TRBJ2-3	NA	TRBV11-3	ASSLGQGDTQY
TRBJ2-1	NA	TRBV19	ASSNQGASYNEQF
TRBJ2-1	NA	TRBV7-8	ASSSTSGGLTEQF
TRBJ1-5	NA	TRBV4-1	ASSQDRQQGNHQPQH
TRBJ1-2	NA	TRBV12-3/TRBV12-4	ASRRQGYGYT